A single sample gave rise to the 24 T cell receptor beta chains below, sequenced in a study of shared clonotypes between healthy human individuals. Profiled with immunoSEQ multiplex PCR; TCRdb holds only in-frame clones, not every one. The sample holds hundreds of thousands of clones, roughly 77% seen once. What was sequenced was PBMCs. The origin of the receptors is a middle-aged woman in good health. Some clones in this sample may be carry-over from other donors' samples.

This chain links TRBV7-7 with TRBJ2-7, with a possible D match to TRBD1 (6 bases). Germline values: CDR1 SSHAT, CDR2 FNYEAQ (reference sequence). The CDR3 has 15 residues. Trimming pared 0 bases from V and 2 bases from J, leaving 11 bases between. The CDR3 spells CASSLAPGEPYEQYF. In DNA form, the CDR3 reads TGTGCCAGCAGCTTAGCGCCAGGGGAGCCCTACGAGCAGTACTTC.

This sequence joins TRBV6-5 and TRBJ2-3; either TRBD1 or TRBD2 may supply D (5 bases each). Germline V gene sequence: CDR1 MNHEY, CDR2 SVGAGI. This CDR3 has 14 amino acids. V lost 2 bases and J lost 5, with 11 bases in between. This chain's CDR3 is CASSYGTQGDTQYF. The CDR3 nucleotides are TGTGCCAGCAGTTACGGGACCCAAGGAGATACGCAGTATTTT.

This clone has a handful of counts. This rearrangement joins TRBV27 to TRBJ1-6, with a possible D match to TRBD1 (6 bases). Trimming took off 6 bases at V and 3 bases at J, with 12 bases between the two ends. CDR3 length: 15 residues. Germline loops: CDR1 MNHEY, CDR2 SMNVEV (reference sequence). The CDR3 loop is CASRVQGIYNSPLHF. The CDR3 DNA reads TGTGCCAGCAGGGTACAGGGCATCTATAATTCACCCCTCCACTTT.

The chain links TRBV5-8 to TRBJ2-2; no definite D call. This CDR3 has 14 residues. V was cut by 1 base and J by 4 bases, with 8 bases left in between. Germline V lookup: CDR1 SGHTS, CDR2 YDEGEE. The CDR3 DNA sequence: TGTGCCAGCAGCTTGATAAGTCCCACCGGGGAGCTGTTTTTT. Its translation is CASSLISPTGELFF.

The rearrangement uses TRBV11-2 and TRBJ2-4, with 8 bases aligning to TRBD1. The CDR3 loop spans 16 amino acids. V trimming: 0 bases; J trimming: 2 bases; junction bases outside the gene matches: 3. Germline V CDR1 and CDR2: SGHAT, FQNNGV. CDR3: CASSLDRQGTKNIQYF. The DNA of the CDR3 is TGTGCCAGCAGCTTAGACCGACAGGGGACCAAAAACATTCAGTACTTC.

The chain is built from TRBV5-6 and TRBJ1-1; D remains ambiguous. Germline V lookup: CDR1 SGHDT, CDR2 YYEEEE. This CDR3 has 15 residues. Trimming left V 0 bases short and J 1 base short, with 10 bases between. The CDR3 DNA is TGTGCCAGCAGCTTGGCCGCAGGCGGGAACACTGAAGCTTTCTTT. Protein: CASSLAAGGNTEAFF.

Points on this clone: At one of its ends the junction is not consistent with the germline gene, which may arise from a read error. The V gene is TRBV7-7, the J gene TRBJ2-5; 13 nucleotides line up with TRBD2. Germline CDR1 is SSHAT and CDR2 is FNYEAQ (reference sequence). The CDR3 spans 14 residues. CDR3 nucleotide sequence: TGTGCTAGCAGCCAGGGACTAGCGGGGGAGACCCAGTACTTC. Translated, it gives CASSQGLAGETQYF.

V is TRBV27 and J is TRBJ1-1; 7 bases match TRBD1. Germline lookup yields CDR1 MNHEY and CDR2 SMNVEV (reference sequence). Germline trimming cut 4 bases from V and 5 bases from J; bases unmatched to any gene: 13. This CDR3 has 16 residues. The CDR3 nucleotides read TGTGCCAGCAGTTCGAGGACAACAGGGGTGGGGACTGAAGCTTTCTTT. Its protein is CASSSRTTGVGTEAFF.

A single count supports this clone. The chain is built from TRBV11-2 and TRBJ2-7; tentatively, D is TRBD1 (5 bases). V lost 5 bases and J lost 0, with 23 bases in between. The CDR3 has 18 amino acids. CDR1 SGHAT and CDR2 FQNNGV come from the germline V gene. CDR3: CASSPLHRAAGNSYEQYF. The DNA for the CDR3 is TGTGCCAGCAGCCCACTACACCGGGCCGCAGGGAACTCCTACGAGCAGTACTTC.

The chain links TRBV7-9 to TRBJ1-1; unclear D gene. Germline CDR1 SEHNR, CDR2 FQNEAQ (reference sequence). V lost 9 bases to trimming and J lost 7 bases, with 9 bases between them. The length of the CDR3 is 10 residues. CDR3 DNA: TGTGCCAGTGGTAATCTTGAAGCTTTCTTT. Translated, it gives CASGNLEAFF.

CDR3: CSVSQTGSSGANVLTF. The CDR3, as DNA: TGCAGCGTTAGTCAGACAGGTAGCTCTGGGGCCAACGTCCTGACTTTC. V gene TRBV29-1 combines with J gene TRBJ2-6; tentative D call: TRBD1 (6 bases). Between the trimmed V and J ends, which lost 5 bases and 0 bases, there was a span of 14 bases. There are 16 residues in the CDR3. Germline CDR1 SQVTM, CDR2 ANQGSEA.

The chain carries TRBV7-3 and TRBJ2-5; D gene unclear. The CDR3 runs 13 residues. Germline V lookup: CDR1 SGHTA, CDR2 FQGTGA. The V and J ends lost 0 bases and 2 bases respectively, with 4 bases between them. CDR3 in amino acids: CASSLTLQETQYF. CDR3 DNA sequence: TGTGCCAGCAGCTTAACCCTACAAGAGACCCAGTACTTC.

The gene calls are TRBV21-1 and TRBJ2-4; the tabulated D call, TRBD2, remains unverified against the DNA. TRBV21-1 is designated a pseudogene. The CDR3 runs to 13 residues. The CDR3 DNA sequence: TGTGCCAGCGGCCGGGGGGCCAAAAACATTCAGTACTTC. Encoded protein: CASGRGAKNIQYF.

The genes are TRBV5-4 and TRBJ2-1, with TRBD2 as a possible D gene (7 bases). CDR1 SGHNT and CDR2 YYREEE come from the germline V gene (reference sequence). Trimming cost V 0 bases and J 4 bases, with 11 bases left between them. The CDR3 runs 15 residues. DNA for the CDR3: TGTGCCAGCAGCTTGGAGGGAGGGGGATACAATGAGCAGTTCTTC. This gives the protein CASSLEGGGYNEQFF.

Of note for this clone: Other DNA sequences in this specimen translate into the identical CDR3. This chain links TRBV7-2 with TRBJ2-7, with 7 bases aligning to TRBD1. Germline assignment: CDR1 SGHTA and CDR2 FQGNSA. The CDR3 spans 15 residues. The trim removed 5 bases at V and 5 bases at J, leaving 12 bases unmatched. The CDR3 reads CASSRPTGAGHEQYF. The CDR3 region has the DNA TGTGCCAGCAGCCGACCAACAGGGGCTGGCCACGAGCAGTACTTC.

The V call is TRBV2, the J call TRBJ2-7, with a tentative D call TRBD1 (5 bases). The CDR3 is 15 residues long. The V gene's germline CDR1 is SNHLY and CDR2 FYNNEI. Deletions cut 4 bases from V and 4 bases from J, with 17 bases between. The CDR3 DNA reads TGTGCCAGCAGTGGGGCTGCAGGGATCGGATACGAGCAGTACTTC. Protein: CASSGAAGIGYEQYF.

This chain connects TRBV4-1 to TRBJ2-3, with D perhaps matching TRBD2 (6 bases). Trimming stripped 0 bases from V and 6 bases from J, with 13 bases between. Germline V gene data show CDR1 as MGHRA and CDR2 as YSYEKL. There are 15 residues in the CDR3. The CDR3 nucleotides are TGCGCCAGCAGCCAAGACCGGGCGGGGAGGGATACGCAGTATTTT. Translating gives CASSQDRAGRDTQYF.

This chain connects TRBV5-1 to TRBJ1-1; D is ambiguous. There are 14 residues in the CDR3. The V gene's germline CDR1 is SGHRS and CDR2 YFSETQ. Trimming stripped 7 bases from V and 8 bases from J, with 21 bases between. The CDR3 DNA reads TGCGCCAGCGCGATCCGGGATCCGGGCGTGGAAGCTTTCTTT. Translated, it gives CASAIRDPGVEAFF.

V gene TRBV18 combines with J gene TRBJ2-2; D is perhaps TRBD2 (6 bases). V was pared by 3 bases and J by 3 bases, with 11 bases between. Germline CDR1 and CDR2: KGHSH and LQKENI. The CDR3 contains 15 residues. CDR3 residues: CASSPSSEDTGELFF. CDR3 bases: TGTGCCAGCTCACCCTCTAGCGAAGACACCGGGGAGCTGTTTTTT.

The rearrangement joins TRBV4-1 to TRBJ1-6; no reliable D call. Germline loops: CDR1 MGHRA, CDR2 YSYEKL. The germline V and J ends were trimmed by 1 base and 4 bases, with 14 bases remaining between them. The CDR3 consists of 17 residues. The CDR3 loop reads CASSQVDLISYNSPLHF. The CDR3 DNA reads TGCGCCAGCAGCCAAGTGGACCTAATTTCGTATAATTCACCCCTCCACTTT.

This chain links TRBV6-6 with TRBJ2-3; D ambiguous. Trimming stripped 0 bases from V and 2 bases from J, with 12 bases between. CDR1 and CDR2 from the germline V gene are MNHNY and SVGAGI (reference sequence). The length of the CDR3 is 16 residues. CDR3 in DNA: TGTGCCAGCAGTTACTCGCAGCAACCTAACACAGATACGCAGTATTTT. Translating it yields CASSYSQQPNTDTQYF.

This chain uses TRBV6-4 with TRBJ1-2; D is perhaps TRBD1 (5 bases). The CDR3 is 14 amino acids. Germline V gives CDR1 MRHNA, CDR2 SNTAGT. Between the trimmed V and J ends, which lost 2 bases and 4 bases, there was a span of 11 bases. The CDR3 protein is CASSDGATAYGYTF. CDR3 nucleotide sequence: TGTGCCAGCAGTGACGGGGCGACGGCCTATGGCTACACCTTC.

This clone was recorded once. The chain links TRBV7-2 to TRBJ2-1; D tentatively fits TRBD1 or TRBD2 (5 bases each). The CDR3 has 16 residues. V lost 4 bases and J lost 0, with 13 bases in between. Germline lookup yields CDR1 SGHTA and CDR2 FQGNSA. The CDR3 reads CASSSWGPSSYNEQFF. In nucleotides, the CDR3 is TGTGCCAGCAGCTCTTGGGGACCCAGCTCCTACAATGAGCAGTTCTTC.

As regards this clone: The junction departs from germline at one end; a sequencing error may be responsible. The J gene is TRBJ2-5, the V gene TRBV7-7; 8 bases are shared with TRBD2. The CDR3 consists of 16 residues. CDR1 is SSHAT, CDR2 FNYEAQ, per germline (reference sequence). In DNA, the CDR3 is TGTGCTAGCAGCTTAAGAGTCGGGGGGGTTTCGGAGACCCAGTACTTC. Its translation is CASSLRVGGVSETQYF.